This entry features one T cell receptor (beta chain) sequence. One junction end does not reproduce the germline sequence, and a read error may be involved. This CDR3 has 14 residues. CDR1 and CDR2 from the germline V gene are SSHAT and FNYEAQ (reference sequence). This sample stems from a study of T cell responses to AZD1222 COVID-19 vaccine. The method was immunoSEQ multiplex PCR; TCRdb's version includes in-frame clones alone and lacks a portion of them. The sample has 96,000 or so clones, 80% to 90% seen once. The sequencing used peripheral blood, collected on day 0 of AZD1222 vaccination. The receptor's source is an adult in good health. The V call is TRBV7-7, the J call TRBJ2-1; TRBD2 might be the D (5 bases). The CDR3 DNA reads as TGTGCTAGCAGCTTGAGGGCGGACCACAATGAGCAGTTCTTC. Protein: CASSLRADHNEQFF.